A single sample is the source of the 4 T cell receptor beta chains below, sequenced in a study of T cells expressing NK-cell markers. TCRdb reprocessed the 5' RACE reads; each CDR3 protein has one entry and no DNA is given. This sample's table reports 400,000 to 550,000 distinct CDR3 sequences. Sequencing was done on a sample of blood T cells: a sorted CD56 or NKG2C T cell subset, CD4+ or CD8+ T cells, or bulk PBMC T cells (not recorded which). The receptors originated from a woman aged 18-69 years in good health.

CDR3 loop: CASPIPGQGATDTQYF. The chain combines TRBV18 with TRBJ2-3; TCRdb lists TRBD1, though no DNA is available to test this call. Germline V gene sequence: CDR1 KGHSH, CDR2 LQKENI. There are 16 residues in the CDR3. The full variable domain, completed using reference TRBV18 and TRBJ2-3, is NAGVMQNPRHLVRRRGQEARLRCSPMKGHSHVYWYRQLPEEGLKFMVYLQKENIIDESGMPKERFSAEFPKEGPSILRIQQVVRGDSAAYFCASPIPGQGATDTQYFGPGTRLTVL.

The chain has TRBV20-1 and TRBJ2-3; TCRdb's D gene call, TRBD1, goes unchecked for lack of DNA. The CDR3 loop spans 15 amino acids. Germline CDR1 is DFQATT and CDR2 is SNEGSKA (reference sequence). CDR3 loop: CSARDPGQPTDTQYF.

The chain couples TRBV2 to TRBJ1-2. CDR1 SNHLY and CDR2 FYNNEI come from the germline V gene. This CDR3 spans 14 amino acids. CDR3: CASSDPQPLWGYTF.

The chain joins TRBV20-1 to TRBJ1-3. Germline V gives CDR1 DFQATT, CDR2 SNEGSKA (reference sequence). This CDR3 comprises 12 residues. Here the CDR3 reads CSASGPADTIYF.